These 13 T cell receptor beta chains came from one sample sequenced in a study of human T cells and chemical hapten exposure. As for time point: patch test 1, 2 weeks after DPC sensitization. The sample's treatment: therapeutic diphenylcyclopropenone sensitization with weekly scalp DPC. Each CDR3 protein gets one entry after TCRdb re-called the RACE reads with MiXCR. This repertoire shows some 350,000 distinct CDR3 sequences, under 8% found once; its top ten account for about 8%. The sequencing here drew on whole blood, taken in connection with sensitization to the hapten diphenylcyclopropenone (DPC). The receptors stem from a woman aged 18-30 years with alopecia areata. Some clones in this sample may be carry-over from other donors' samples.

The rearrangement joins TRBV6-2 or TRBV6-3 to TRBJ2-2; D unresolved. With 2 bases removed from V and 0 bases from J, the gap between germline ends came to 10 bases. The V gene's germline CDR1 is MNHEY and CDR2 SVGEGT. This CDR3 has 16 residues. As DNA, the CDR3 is TGTGCCAGCAGTTACCCAAGGCAAGCGAACACCGGGGAGCTGTTTTTT. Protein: CASSYPRQANTGELFF.

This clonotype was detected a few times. CDR3 region: CATRSTFNTGELFF. In DNA form, the CDR3 reads TGTGCCACCAGGTCCACCTTTAACACCGGGGAGCTGTTTTTT. The chain couples TRBV15 to TRBJ2-2, with no clear D. Germline V CDR1 and CDR2: LNHNV, YYDKDF (reference sequence). The CDR3 is 14 residues long. Trimming took off 6 bases at V and 2 bases at J, with 10 bases between the two ends.

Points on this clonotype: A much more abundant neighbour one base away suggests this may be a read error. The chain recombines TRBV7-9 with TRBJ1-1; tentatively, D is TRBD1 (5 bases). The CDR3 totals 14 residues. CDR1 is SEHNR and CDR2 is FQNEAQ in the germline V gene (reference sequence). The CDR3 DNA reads TGTACCAGCAGCTTAGCGCAGGGTGACACTGAAGCTTTCTTT. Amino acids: CTSSLAQGDTEAFF.

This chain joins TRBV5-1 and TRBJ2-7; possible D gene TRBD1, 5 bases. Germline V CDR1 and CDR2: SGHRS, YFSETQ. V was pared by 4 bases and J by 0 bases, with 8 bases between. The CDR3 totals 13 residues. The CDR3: CASSVDNSYEQYF. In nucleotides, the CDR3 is TGCGCCAGCAGCGTGGACAACTCCTACGAGCAGTACTTC.

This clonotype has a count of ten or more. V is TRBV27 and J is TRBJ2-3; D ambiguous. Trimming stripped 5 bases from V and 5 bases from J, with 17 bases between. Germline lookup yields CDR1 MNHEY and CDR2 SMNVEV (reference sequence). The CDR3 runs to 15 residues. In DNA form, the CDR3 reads TGTGCCAGCAGTGCGAGACGGAAAAATGAAGATACGCAGTATTTT. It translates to CASSARRKNEDTQYF.

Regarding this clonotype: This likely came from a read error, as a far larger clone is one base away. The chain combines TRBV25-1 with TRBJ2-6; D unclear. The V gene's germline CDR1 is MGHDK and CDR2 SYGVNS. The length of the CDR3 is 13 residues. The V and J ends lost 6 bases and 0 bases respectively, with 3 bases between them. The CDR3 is CASSISGANVLTF. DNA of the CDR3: TGTGCCAGCAGCATCTCTGGGGCCAACGTCCTGACTTTC.

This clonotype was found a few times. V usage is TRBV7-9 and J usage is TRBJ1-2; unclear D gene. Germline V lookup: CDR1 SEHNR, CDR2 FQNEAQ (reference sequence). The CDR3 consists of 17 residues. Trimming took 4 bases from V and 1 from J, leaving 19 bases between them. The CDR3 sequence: CASSYTTPGPVNYGYTF. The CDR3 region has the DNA TGTGCCAGCAGCTATACTACTCCCGGGCCGGTTAACTATGGCTACACCTTC.

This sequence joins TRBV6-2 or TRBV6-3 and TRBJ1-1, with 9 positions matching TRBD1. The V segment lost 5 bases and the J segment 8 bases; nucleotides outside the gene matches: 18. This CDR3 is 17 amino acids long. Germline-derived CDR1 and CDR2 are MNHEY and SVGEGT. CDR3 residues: CASSPPTRTGENTEAFF. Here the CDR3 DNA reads TGTGCCAGCAGTCCTCCGACAAGGACAGGGGAGAATACCGAAGCTTTCTTT.

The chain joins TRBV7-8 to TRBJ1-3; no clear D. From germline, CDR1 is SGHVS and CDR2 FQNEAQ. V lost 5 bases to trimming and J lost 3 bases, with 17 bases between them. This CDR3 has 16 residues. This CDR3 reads CASSLQPRENGNTIYF. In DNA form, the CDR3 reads TGTGCCAGCAGCCTCCAACCACGAGAAAATGGAAACACCATATATTTT.

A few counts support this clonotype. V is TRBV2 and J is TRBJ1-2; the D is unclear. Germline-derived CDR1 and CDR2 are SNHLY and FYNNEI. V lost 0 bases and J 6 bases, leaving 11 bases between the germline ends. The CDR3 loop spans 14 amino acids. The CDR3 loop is CASSEAWGFDGYTF. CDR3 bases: TGTGCCAGCAGTGAAGCGTGGGGTTTTGATGGCTACACCTTC.

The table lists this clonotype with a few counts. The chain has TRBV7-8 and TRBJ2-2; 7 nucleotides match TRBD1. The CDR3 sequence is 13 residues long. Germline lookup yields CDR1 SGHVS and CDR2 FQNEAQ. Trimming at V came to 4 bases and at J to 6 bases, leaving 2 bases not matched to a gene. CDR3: CASSYRGSGELFF. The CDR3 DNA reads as TGTGCCAGCAGCTACAGGGGATCCGGGGAGCTGTTTTTT.

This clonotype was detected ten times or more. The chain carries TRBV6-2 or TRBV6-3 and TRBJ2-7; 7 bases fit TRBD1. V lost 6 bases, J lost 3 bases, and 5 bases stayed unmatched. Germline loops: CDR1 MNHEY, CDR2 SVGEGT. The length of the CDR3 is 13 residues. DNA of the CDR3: TGTGCCAGCAGCTCCCAGGGGGTCTACGAGCAGTACTTC. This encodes CASSSQGVYEQYF.

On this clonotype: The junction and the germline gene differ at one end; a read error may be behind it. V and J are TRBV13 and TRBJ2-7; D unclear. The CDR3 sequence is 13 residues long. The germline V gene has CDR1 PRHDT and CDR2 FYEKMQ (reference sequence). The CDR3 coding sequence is TGTGCCAGCAGCCTAGGACGTGCCTACGAGCAGTACTTC. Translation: CASSLGRAYEQYF. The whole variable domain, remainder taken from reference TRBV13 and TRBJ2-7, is AAGVIQSPRHLIKEKRETATLKCYPIPRHDTVYWYQQGPGQDPQFLISFYEKMQSDKGSIPDRFSAQQFSDYHSELNMSSLELGDSALYFCASSLGRAYEQYFGPGTRLTVT.